This T cell receptor (beta chain) was sequenced during a study of T cell changes during pregnancy in multiple sclerosis. TCRdb's table, derived via immunoSEQ multiplex PCR, lists solely in-frame clones and lacks some. The data show 60,000 to 85,000 clones, 75% to 95% seen once. Germline assignment: CDR1 SGHDT and CDR2 YYEEEE. The length of the CDR3 is 16 residues. The J segment lost 0 bases and the V segment lost 4 bases, leaving 8 bases of the junction unmatched. Sequenced here: peripheral blood, sampled in the first trimester of pregnancy. The clonotype originates from a female donor with multiple sclerosis, enrolled in a pregnancy study. This chain connects TRBV5-6 to TRBJ1-1, with 8 positions matching TRBD1. For the CDR3, the DNA is TGTGCCAGCAGCGCCTGGGGGACAGGCCTGAACACTGAAGCTTTCTTT. Its protein product is CASSAWGTGLNTEAFF.